This TCR beta chain was found in a study of blood T cell repertoires in COVID-19. Background on the study: Nucleic acid was either cDNA or gDNA, and it came from T cells, B-cell-depleted T cells, or PBMCs.

Sequenced by immunoSEQ multiplex PCR; TCRdb stores in-frame clones only, minus some. The sample lists approximately 280,000 clones, 85% occurring once. The V gene lost 3 bases and the J gene lost 5 bases, with 14 bases spanning the gap. Germline lookup yields CDR1 PRHDT and CDR2 FYEKMQ (reference sequence). The length of the CDR3 is 16 residues. Among Cohort 3 donors, those recovered had two negative PCRs, clearance, or symptom resolution. The receptor was derived from a woman between 45 and 65 years old who had recovered from COVID-19. The genes are TRBV13 and TRBJ1-6; no firm D call. The sample taken for sequencing was PBMCs or T cells enriched from blood (not recorded which). CDR3 nucleotides: TGTGCCAGCAGCTTCGCTAGGGCCGGGGATAATTCACCCCTCCACTTT. This encodes CASSFARAGDNSPLHF.